This T cell receptor beta chain was identified in a study of OX40 agonist ivuxolimab in advanced cancers. Baseline, cycle 4 day 1, and cycle 7 day 1 were the blood sampling points. Profiling relied on immunoSEQ multiplex PCR, and the TCRdb table lists in-frame clones only, not all of them. Here the sample spans under 65,000 clones, about 88% being singletons. The TCR originated in an adult with an advanced solid tumor such as melanoma, head and neck, liver or kidney cancer. Specimen: CD4+ or CD8+ T cells sorted from blood, collected in a trial of the OX40 agonist ivuxolimab.

The CDR3 region is CASSLGGAGVLQFF. CDR3 nucleotides: TGTGCCAGCAGCTTAGGTGGCGCGGGTGTGCTCCAGTTCTTC. The chain uses TRBV11-1 and TRBJ2-1; D is possibly TRBD2 (5 bases). The CDR3 sequence is 14 residues long. The germline CDR1 and CDR2 sequences are SGHAT and FQDESV (reference sequence). Trimming took 1 base from V and 13 from J, leaving 17 bases between them. Full variable domain (outside the CDR3, taken from reference TRBV11-1 and TRBJ2-1): EAEVAQSPRYKITEKSQAVAFWCDPISGHATLYWYRQILGQGPELLVQFQDESVVDDSQLPKDRFSAERLKGVDSTLKIQPAELGDSAMYLCASSLGGAGVLQFFGPGTRLTVL.